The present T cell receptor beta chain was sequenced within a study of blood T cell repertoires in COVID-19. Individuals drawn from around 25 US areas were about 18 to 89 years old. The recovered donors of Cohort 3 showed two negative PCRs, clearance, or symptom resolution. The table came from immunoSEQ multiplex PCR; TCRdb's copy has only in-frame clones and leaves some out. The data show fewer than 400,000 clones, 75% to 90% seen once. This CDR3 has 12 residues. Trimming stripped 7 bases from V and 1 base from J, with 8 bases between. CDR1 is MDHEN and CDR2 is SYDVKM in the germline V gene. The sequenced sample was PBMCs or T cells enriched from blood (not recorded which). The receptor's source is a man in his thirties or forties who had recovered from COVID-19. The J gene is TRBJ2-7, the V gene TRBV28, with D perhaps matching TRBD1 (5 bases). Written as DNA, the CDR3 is TGTGCCAGCACGGACACTTCCTACGAGCAGTACTTC. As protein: CASTDTSYEQYF.